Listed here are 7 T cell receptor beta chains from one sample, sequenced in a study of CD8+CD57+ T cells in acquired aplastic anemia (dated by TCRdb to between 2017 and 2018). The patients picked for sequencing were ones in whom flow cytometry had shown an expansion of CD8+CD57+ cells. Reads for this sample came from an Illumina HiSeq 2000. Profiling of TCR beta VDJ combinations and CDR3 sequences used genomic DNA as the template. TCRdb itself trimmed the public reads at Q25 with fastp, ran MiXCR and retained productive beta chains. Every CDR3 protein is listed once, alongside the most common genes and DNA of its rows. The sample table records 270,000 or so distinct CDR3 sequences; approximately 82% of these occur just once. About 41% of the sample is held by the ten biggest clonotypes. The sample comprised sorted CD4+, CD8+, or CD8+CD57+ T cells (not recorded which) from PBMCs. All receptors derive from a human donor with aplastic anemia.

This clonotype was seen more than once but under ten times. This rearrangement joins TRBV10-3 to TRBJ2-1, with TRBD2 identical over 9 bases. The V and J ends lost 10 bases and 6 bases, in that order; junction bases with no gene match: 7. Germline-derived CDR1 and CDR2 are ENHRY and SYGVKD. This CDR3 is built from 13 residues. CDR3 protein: CATKAGGPNEQFF. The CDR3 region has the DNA TGTGCCACCAAGGCGGGGGGGCCCAATGAGCAGTTCTTC.

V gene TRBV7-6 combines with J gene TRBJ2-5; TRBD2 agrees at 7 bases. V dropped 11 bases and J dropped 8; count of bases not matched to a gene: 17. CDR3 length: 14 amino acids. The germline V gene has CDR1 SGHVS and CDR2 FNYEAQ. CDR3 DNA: TGTGCCTACAGCCTAGCGGCGTACCATGAAACCCAGTACTTC. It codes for CAYSLAAYHETQYF.

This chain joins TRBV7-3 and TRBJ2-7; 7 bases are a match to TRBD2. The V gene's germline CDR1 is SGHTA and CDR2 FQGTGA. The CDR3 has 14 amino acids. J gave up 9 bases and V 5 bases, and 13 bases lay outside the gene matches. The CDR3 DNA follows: TGTGCCAGCAGCGTAGAGCGGGGACCTGGCGCGCAGTACTTC. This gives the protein CASSVERGPGAQYF.

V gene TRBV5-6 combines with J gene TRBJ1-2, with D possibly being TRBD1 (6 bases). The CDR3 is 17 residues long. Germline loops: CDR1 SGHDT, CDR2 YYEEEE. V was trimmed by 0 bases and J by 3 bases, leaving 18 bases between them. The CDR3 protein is CASSLGGGPSVDYGYTF. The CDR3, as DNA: TGTGCCAGCAGCTTGGGGGGGGGGCCCTCGGTAGACTATGGCTACACCTTC. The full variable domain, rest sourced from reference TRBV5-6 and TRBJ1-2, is DAGVTQSPTHLIKTRGQQVTLRCSPKSGHDTVSWYQQALGQGPQFIFQYYEEEERQRGNFPDRFSGHQFPNYSSELNVNALLLGDSALYLCASSLGGGPSVDYGYTFGSGTRLTVV.

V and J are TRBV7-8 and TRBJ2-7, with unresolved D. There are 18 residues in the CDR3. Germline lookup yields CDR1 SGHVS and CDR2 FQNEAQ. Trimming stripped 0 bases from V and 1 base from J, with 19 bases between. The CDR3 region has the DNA TGTGCCAGCAGCTTAGCGGCAGGCGCCGAAACCCTGTCCTACGAGCAGTACGTC. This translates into CASSLAAGAETLSYEQYV.

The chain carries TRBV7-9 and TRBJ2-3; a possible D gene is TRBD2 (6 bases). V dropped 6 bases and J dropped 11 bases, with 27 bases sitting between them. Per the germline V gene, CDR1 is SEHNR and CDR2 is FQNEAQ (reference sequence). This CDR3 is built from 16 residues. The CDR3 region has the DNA TGTGCCAGCAGTCCTCCCTATAGCCACACGCGGGGAATGCAGTATTTT. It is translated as CASSPPYSHTRGMQYF. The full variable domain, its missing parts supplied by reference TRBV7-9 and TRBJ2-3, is DTGVSQNPRHKITKRGQNVTFRCDPISEHNRLYWYRQTLGQGPEFLTYFQNEAQLEKSRLLSDRFSAERPKGSFSTLEIQRTEQGDSAMYLCASSPPYSHTRGMQYFGPGTRLTVL.

Here the CDR3 reads CASSHVAGGWETQYF. DNA of the CDR3: TGTGCCAGCAGCCATGTAGCGGGGGGGTGGGAGACCCAGTACTTC. This chain uses TRBV13 with TRBJ2-5; 11 bases are shared with TRBD2. Germline V gene lookup returns CDR1 PRHDT and CDR2 FYEKMQ (reference sequence). This CDR3 is built from 15 residues. The V and J ends lost 5 bases and 5 bases, in that order; junction bases with no gene match: 7.